Here is one T cell receptor (beta chain) with its context. Antigen unknown. These data come from a study of response to subunit inactivated influenza vaccine. Study outcomes and limitations: Each seasonal influenza vaccination, the authors suggested, recruits few new T cells.

TCRdb re-called the RT-PCR reads through MiXCR, storing one row per CDR3 protein. The repertoire has hundreds of thousands of distinct CDR3 sequences, 10% to 15% of them found once; the top ten carry roughly 13%. V lost 8 bases and J lost 1, with 10 bases in between. The CDR3 is 14 residues long. Germline V CDR1 and CDR2: KGHDR, SFDVKD. This TCR derives from a man aged 50 to 60 who received an inactivated influenza vaccine. The material was PBMCs from blood, obtained about 6 weeks after vaccination. This chain joins TRBV24-1 and TRBJ2-2, with D perhaps TRBD1 (5 bases). CDR3 sequence: CATNTGENTGELFF. The CDR3 nucleotides read TGTGCCACCAACACAGGAGAGAACACCGGGGAGCTGTTTTTT.